In its sample, the clone carrying this T cell receptor (beta chain) was seen a few times. As yet, its antigen is unknown. Germline values: CDR1 SGHRS, CDR2 YFSETQ. J was trimmed by 1 base and V by 7 bases; bases with no gene match: 4. The length of the CDR3 is 14 residues. The source of the sample is a study of radiotherapy plus CTLA-4 blockade in lung cancer. Study-wide points: Response, reportedly, was best predicted by interferon-beta along with early blood T cell clone dynamics. An expansion of tumor-derived TCR clones occurred in blood after radiotherapy plus ipilimumab.

The data were produced by immunoSEQ multiplex PCR, yet TCRdb's version contains in-frame clones alone and is incomplete. The sample contains approximately 40,000 clones, just under 75% of which appear only once. The clonotype comes from a human donor with non-small cell lung cancer who had stable disease on radiotherapy plus ipilimumab. This specimen was peripheral blood, taken from a patient treated with radiotherapy plus ipilimumab. The chain combines TRBV5-1 with TRBJ2-2; 7 bases align to TRBD1. For the CDR3, the DNA is TGCGCCAGCTCTTGGACAGGGAACACCGGGGAGCTGTTTTTT. It encodes CASSWTGNTGELFF.